A single sample is the source of the 28 T cell receptor beta chains below, sequenced in a study of blood T cell repertoires in COVID-19. The protocol was immunoSEQ multiplex PCR, while the TCRdb copy is restricted to in-frame clones and leaves out a portion. Of under 300,000 clones listed, around 80% are singletons. The sequencing sample was made of peripheral blood. The receptors stem from a man between 35 and 55 years old who had recovered from COVID-19.

This chain uses TRBV19 with TRBJ2-7; 8 bases match TRBD2. J lost 5 bases, V lost 5 bases, and 11 bases had no gene match. Germline lookup yields CDR1 LNHDA and CDR2 SQIVND (reference sequence). The CDR3 covers 15 residues. In nucleotides, the CDR3 is TGTGCCAGTAGTGGCCGGGGACTAGGTCGCCACGAGCAGTACTTC. This gives the protein CASSGRGLGRHEQYF. Complete variable domain (other parts from reference TRBV19 and TRBJ2-7): DGGITQSPKYLFRKEGQNVTLSCEQNLNHDAMYWYRQDPGQGLRLIYYSQIVNDFQKGDIAEGYSVSREKKESFPLTVTSAQKNPTAFYLCASSGRGLGRHEQYFGPGTRLTVT.

V is TRBV27 and J is TRBJ1-1; 9 bases line up with TRBD1. The CDR3 totals 13 residues. CDR1 and CDR2 from the germline V gene are MNHEY and SMNVEV (reference sequence). With 5 bases clipped from V and 5 bases from J, the junction kept 3 bases outside the gene matches. This CDR3 is CASSRDRATEAFF. CDR3 sequence (DNA): TGTGCCAGCAGTAGGGACAGGGCTACTGAAGCTTTCTTT.

The chain carries TRBV6-2 or TRBV6-3 and TRBJ1-3; D gene unclear. The V end was cut by 0 bases, the J end by 2 bases, with 20 bases between. The CDR3 runs to 19 residues. Germline V gives CDR1 MNHEY, CDR2 SVGEGT. DNA of the CDR3: TGTGCCAGCAGTTACTCCGCGGTACGGCTCCTCTTAGCTGGAAACACCATATATTTT. Residues: CASSYSAVRLLLAGNTIYF.

This chain uses TRBV12-5 with TRBJ2-4; 7 bases align to TRBD1. V was pared by 2 bases and J by 8 bases, with 9 bases of the junction left unmatched. Looked up from germline, CDR1 is LGHNT and CDR2 is FRNRAP. The CDR3 has 15 residues. CDR3 in amino acids: CASGLKRGRAHIQYF. CDR3 nucleotide sequence: TGTGCTAGTGGTTTGAAAAGGGGGCGCGCCCACATTCAGTACTTC.

V is TRBV10-3 and J is TRBJ2-2; 14 nucleotides match TRBD2. The CDR3 contains 14 residues. Looked up from germline, CDR1 is ENHRY and CDR2 is SYGVKD. The V and J ends lost 9 bases and 6 bases, in that order; junction bases with no gene match: 3. The CDR3 protein is CAMGLAGVSGELFF. The CDR3 DNA sequence: TGTGCCATGGGACTAGCGGGAGTTTCCGGGGAGCTGTTTTTT.

The genes are TRBV6-2 or TRBV6-3 and TRBJ2-7; 9 bases map to TRBD2. CDR1 MNHEY and CDR2 SVGEGT come from the germline V gene. V was clipped by 2 bases and J by 6 bases; unmatched bases: 5. The CDR3 runs 14 residues. The CDR3 region is CASSYLSGSGEQYF. The DNA for the CDR3 is TGTGCCAGCAGTTACCTTAGCGGGAGTGGCGAGCAGTACTTC.

The chain joins TRBV13 to TRBJ2-7, with TRBD1 identical over 9 bases. V was clipped by 5 bases and J by 5 bases; unmatched bases: 10. The CDR3 sequence is 15 residues long. CDR1 is PRHDT, CDR2 FYEKMQ, per germline (reference sequence). The CDR3 DNA reads TGTGCCAGCAGCCCTACCGGGACAGGGTCCCACGAGCAGTACTTC. This codes for CASSPTGTGSHEQYF.

The rearrangement joins TRBV18 to TRBJ1-1; the D is unclear. CDR1 is KGHSH and CDR2 is LQKENI in the germline V gene. Trimming shortened V by 3 bases and J by 3 bases, and 11 bases separated the two germline ends. CDR3 length equals 14 residues. The CDR3 is CASSPPLRDTEAFF. In DNA, the CDR3 is TGTGCCAGCTCACCCCCCCTCCGGGACACTGAAGCTTTCTTT.

This rearrangement joins TRBV5-4 to TRBJ2-7; TRBD2 is a possible D gene (7 bases). Germline CDR1 is SGHNT and CDR2 is YYREEE (reference sequence). The V end was cut by 0 bases, the J end by 7 bases, with 11 bases between. The CDR3 has 13 residues. The CDR3 is CASSLGGGLEQYF. For the CDR3, the DNA is TGTGCCAGCAGCTTGGGGGGGGGCCTGGAGCAGTACTTC.

The genes are TRBV11-3 and TRBJ2-5, with D hard to call. Germline CDR1 reads SGHNT; CDR2 reads YENEEA. The CDR3 totals 11 residues. The V and J ends lost 5 bases and 5 bases respectively, with 6 bases between them. The CDR3 reads CASSTGETQYF. DNA for the CDR3: TGTGCCAGCAGCACCGGGGAGACCCAGTACTTC.

The chain carries TRBV6-5 and TRBJ2-3; a possible D gene is TRBD2 (5 bases). This CDR3 contains 11 residues. CDR1 is MNHEY, CDR2 SVGAGI, per germline. V dropped 5 bases and J dropped 9 bases, with 9 bases sitting between them. The CDR3 sequence is CASSHGETQYF. The CDR3 coding sequence is TGTGCCAGCAGTCATGGGGAGACGCAGTATTTT.

This clone was found a few times. The V gene is TRBV28, the J gene TRBJ2-4; TRBD1 matches at 8 bases. Looked up from germline, CDR1 is MDHEN and CDR2 is SYDVKM. Germline trimming cut 5 bases from V and 1 base from J; bases unmatched to any gene: 10. This CDR3 is built from 17 residues. As DNA, the CDR3 is TGTGCCAGCAGTCCCCGGGGTCAGGGGGCTGCCAAAAACATTCAGTACTTC. Protein: CASSPRGQGAAKNIQYF.

The chain joins TRBV7-9 to TRBJ1-3; D is undetermined. The CDR3 extends over 18 amino acids. Germline CDR1 SEHNR, CDR2 FQNEAQ (reference sequence). With 5 bases removed from V and 0 bases from J, the gap between germline ends came to 20 bases. CDR3: CASSPHRWAAVSGNTIYF. CDR3 coding DNA: TGTGCCAGCAGCCCTCACCGGTGGGCAGCCGTCTCTGGAAACACCATATATTTT.

The DNA of the CDR3 is TGTGCCAGCAGCGTAGGGACAGGGTTCACAGATACGCAGTATTTT. Its translation: CASSVGTGFTDTQYF. The chain recombines TRBV9 with TRBJ2-3; 8 positions agree with TRBD1. The germline gives CDR1 SGDLS, CDR2 YYNGEE. Germline trimming cut 0 bases from V and 2 bases from J; bases unmatched to any gene: 2. The length of the CDR3 is 15 residues. Full variable domain (outside the CDR3, taken from reference TRBV9 and TRBJ2-3): DSGVTQTPKHLITATGQRVTLRCSPRSGDLSVYWYQQSLDQGLQFLIQYYNGEERAKGNILERFSAQQFPDLHSELNLSSLELGDSALYFCASSVGTGFTDTQYFGPGTRLTVL.

The chain carries TRBV5-1 and TRBJ2-5, with D possibly matching TRBD1 (5 bases). Trimming cost V 3 bases and J 1 base, with 10 bases left between them. Germline V gives CDR1 SGHRS, CDR2 YFSETQ. The CDR3 is 14 residues long. Here the CDR3 reads CASSYDSRQETQYF. The CDR3 DNA reads TGCGCCAGCAGCTACGACAGCCGCCAAGAGACCCAGTACTTC.

This chain uses TRBV28 with TRBJ1-1; the match to TRBD1 covers 7 bases. The V and J ends lost 9 bases and 3 bases, in that order; junction bases with no gene match: 4. There are 12 residues in the CDR3. Germline-derived CDR1 and CDR2 are MDHEN and SYDVKM. The CDR3 region is CASLRGHTEAFF. CDR3 nucleotides: TGTGCCAGTTTAAGGGGGCACACTGAAGCTTTCTTT.

CDR3 in amino acids: CASSSRDRDLLTNSPLHF. CDR3 nucleotides: TGTGCCAGCAGTTCCAGGGACAGGGATCTCTTAACGAATTCACCCCTCCACTTT. The V call is TRBV27, the J call TRBJ1-6; 9 nucleotides match TRBD1. This CDR3 is 18 amino acids long. V was clipped by 4 bases and J by 7 bases; unmatched bases: 14. CDR1 is MNHEY and CDR2 is SMNVEV in the germline V gene (reference sequence).

This clone was detected a few times. CDR3 coding DNA: TGTGCCAGCAGTTGGGATTCAGGAGGGAAAGCTTTCTTT. Protein: CASSWDSGGKAFF. V and J are TRBV28 and TRBJ1-1; no clear D gene. V lost 4 bases to trimming and J lost 9 bases, with 15 bases between them. Germline CDR1 is MDHEN and CDR2 is SYDVKM. The CDR3 length is 13 residues. The whole variable domain, filled in from reference TRBV28 and TRBJ1-1, reads DVKVTQSSRYLVKRTGEKVFLECVQDMDHENMFWYRQDPGLGLRLIYFSYDVKMKEKGDIPEGYSVSREKKERFSLILESASTNQTSMYLCASSWDSGGKAFFGQGTRLTVV.

The chain combines TRBV19 with TRBJ2-4, with a weak D call TRBD1 (5 bases). This CDR3 is 16 amino acids long. Germline V gene data show CDR1 as LNHDA and CDR2 as SQIVND (reference sequence). Trimming removed 6 bases from V and 0 bases from J, with 15 bases in between. This CDR3 is CASSQRQTVAKNIQYF. CDR3 DNA sequence: TGTGCCAGTAGCCAAAGACAGACCGTAGCCAAAAACATTCAGTACTTC.

V and J are TRBV4-3 and TRBJ1-1, with 9 bases aligning to TRBD1. The length of the CDR3 is 16 residues. With V trimmed by 0 bases and J by 1 base, 3 bases remained unmatched. Germline V CDR1 and CDR2: LGHNA, YSLEER. CDR3 in amino acids: CASSQEMGQGNTEAFF. CDR3 nucleotides: TGCGCCAGCAGCCAAGAGATGGGACAGGGGAACACTGAAGCTTTCTTT.

The rearrangement links TRBV11-2 to TRBJ2-1; 8 bases fit TRBD2. From germline, CDR1 is SGHAT and CDR2 FQNNGV. V was clipped by 5 bases and J by 7 bases; unmatched bases: 13. This CDR3 has 16 amino acids. The CDR3 DNA sequence: TGTGCCAGCAGCCAGGGGACTAGGGGCCACACAAATGAGCAGTTCTTC. Translation: CASSQGTRGHTNEQFF.

This clone occurred once. The V call is TRBV19, the J call TRBJ1-2; D possibly corresponds to TRBD1 (5 bases). The CDR3 has 13 residues. Germline CDR1 is LNHDA and CDR2 is SQIVND (reference sequence). Trimming pared 0 bases from V and 9 bases from J, leaving 11 bases between. CDR3 bases: TGTGCCAGTAGTATAGATCTATCGGACAGCTACACCTTC. Its translation is CASSIDLSDSYTF.

This clone was found once. The chain links TRBV10-1 to TRBJ2-3; tentatively, D is TRBD2 (6 bases). Trimming left V 2 bases short and J 0 bases short, with 12 bases between. From germline, CDR1 is WNHNN and CDR2 SYGVQD (reference sequence). CDR3 size: 16 residues. The CDR3 DNA is TGCGCCAGCAGTGAGGTAGCGGAGAGTAGCACAGATACGCAGTATTTT. Translated, it gives CASSEVAESSTDTQYF.

This sequence joins TRBV7-2 and TRBJ2-5; 8 bases are a match to TRBD1. V shed 5 bases, J shed 2 bases, and the junction held 4 bases outside the gene matches. Germline values: CDR1 SGHTA, CDR2 FQGNSA. The CDR3 spans 14 residues. CDR3 residues: CASSLTGGQETQYF. CDR3 sequence (DNA): TGTGCCAGCAGCCTCACAGGGGGACAAGAGACCCAGTACTTC.

This chain joins TRBV14 and TRBJ2-1; 11 bases are a match to TRBD2. J lost 3 bases, V lost 3 bases, and 10 bases had no gene match. Per the germline V gene, CDR1 is SGHDN and CDR2 is FVKESK. This CDR3 comprises 18 residues. The CDR3 bases are TGTGCCAGCAGCCACCTAAGGCCGACTAGCGGGGACTACAATGAGCAGTTCTTC. This translates into CASSHLRPTSGDYNEQFF.

The CDR3 sequence is CASSVRTGRNSYEQYF. CDR3 bases: TGCGCCAGCAGCGTACGGACAGGGCGAAATTCCTACGAGCAGTACTTC. This chain joins TRBV5-1 and TRBJ2-7; 8 nucleotides line up with TRBD1. CDR1 and CDR2 from the germline V gene are SGHRS and YFSETQ. CDR3 length equals 16 residues. J lost 1 base, V lost 4 bases, and 10 bases had no gene match.

J is TRBJ2-5 and V is TRBV5-6, with 9 bases identical to TRBD1. The CDR3 has 17 amino acids. Looked up from germline, CDR1 is SGHDT and CDR2 is YYEEEE. The ends lost 6 bases at V and 5 bases at J; junction bases unmatched: 17. The CDR3 loop reads CASTPLGVTGGRETQYF. Here the CDR3 DNA reads TGTGCCAGCACCCCCCTGGGGGTTACAGGGGGCCGGGAGACCCAGTACTTC.

The V call is TRBV30, the J call TRBJ1-1; 9 bases match TRBD1. Germline trimming cut 8 bases from V and 3 bases from J; bases unmatched to any gene: 4. The CDR3 sequence is 12 residues long. CDR1 and CDR2 (germline): GTSNPN, SVGIG (reference sequence). The CDR3 is CAGTGIHTEAFF. The DNA of the CDR3 is TGTGCCGGGACAGGGATCCACACTGAAGCTTTCTTT. The full variable domain, in which reference TRBV30 and TRBJ1-1 provide the parts outside the CDR3, is SQTIHQWPATLVQPVGSPLSLECTVEGTSNPNLYWYRQAAGRGLQLLFYSVGIGQISSEVPQNLSASRPQDRQFILSSKKLLLSDSGFYLCAGTGIHTEAFFGQGTRLTVV.